The clone carrying this T cell receptor (beta chain) occurred a few times. Germline V CDR1 and CDR2: SGHRS, YFSETQ. The CDR3 sequence is 14 residues long. Trimming shortened V by 4 bases and J by 0 bases, and 10 bases separated the two germline ends. This sample is part of a study of T-cell memory formation after mild COVID-19. One entry per CDR3 protein results from TCRdb running MiXCR on the 5' RACE reads. The sample carries 250,000 to 400,000 distinct CDR3 sequences, roughly an eighth recorded once. The clonotype originates from a man aged 18 to 29 who had mild COVID-19 (a few samples of this study predate the infection). Cell type and time point are not known. The chain is built from TRBV5-1 and TRBJ1-1; no clear D. Sequences were obtained from PBMCs or a T cell subset sorted from them (not recorded which). This CDR3 reads CASSVQRMNTEAFF. The CDR3 bases are TGCGCCAGCAGCGTACAAAGAATGAACACTGAAGCTTTCTTT.